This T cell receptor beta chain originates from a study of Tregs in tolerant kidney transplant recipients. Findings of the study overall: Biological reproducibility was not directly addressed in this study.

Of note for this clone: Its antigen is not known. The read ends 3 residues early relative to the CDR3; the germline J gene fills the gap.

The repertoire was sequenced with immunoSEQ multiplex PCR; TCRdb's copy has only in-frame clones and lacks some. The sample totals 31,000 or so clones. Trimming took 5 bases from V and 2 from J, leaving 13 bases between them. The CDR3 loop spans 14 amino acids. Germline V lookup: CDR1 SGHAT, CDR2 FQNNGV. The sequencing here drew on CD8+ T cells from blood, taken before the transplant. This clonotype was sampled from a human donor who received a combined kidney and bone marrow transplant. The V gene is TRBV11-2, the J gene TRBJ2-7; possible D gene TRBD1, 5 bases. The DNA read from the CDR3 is TGTGCCAGCAGCCCATTGACAGACGCCTACGAG. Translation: CASSPLTDAYE. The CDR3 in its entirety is CASSPLTDAYEQYF.